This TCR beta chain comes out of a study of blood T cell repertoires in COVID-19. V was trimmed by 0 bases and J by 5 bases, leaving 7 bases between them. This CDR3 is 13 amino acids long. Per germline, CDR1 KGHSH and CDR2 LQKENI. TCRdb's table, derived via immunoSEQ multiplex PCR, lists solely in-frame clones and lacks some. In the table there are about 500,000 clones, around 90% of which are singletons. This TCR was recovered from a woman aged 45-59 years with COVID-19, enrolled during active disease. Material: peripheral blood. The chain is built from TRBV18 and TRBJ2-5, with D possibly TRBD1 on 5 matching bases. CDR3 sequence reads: CASSPPGRETQYF. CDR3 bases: TGTGCCAGCTCACCACCGGGGCGGGAGACCCAGTACTTC. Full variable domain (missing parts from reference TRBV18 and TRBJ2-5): NAGVMQNPRHLVRRRGQEARLRCSPMKGHSHVYWYRQLPEEGLKFMVYLQKENIIDESGMPKERFSAEFPKEGPSILRIQQVVRGDSAAYFCASSPPGRETQYFGPGTRLLVL.